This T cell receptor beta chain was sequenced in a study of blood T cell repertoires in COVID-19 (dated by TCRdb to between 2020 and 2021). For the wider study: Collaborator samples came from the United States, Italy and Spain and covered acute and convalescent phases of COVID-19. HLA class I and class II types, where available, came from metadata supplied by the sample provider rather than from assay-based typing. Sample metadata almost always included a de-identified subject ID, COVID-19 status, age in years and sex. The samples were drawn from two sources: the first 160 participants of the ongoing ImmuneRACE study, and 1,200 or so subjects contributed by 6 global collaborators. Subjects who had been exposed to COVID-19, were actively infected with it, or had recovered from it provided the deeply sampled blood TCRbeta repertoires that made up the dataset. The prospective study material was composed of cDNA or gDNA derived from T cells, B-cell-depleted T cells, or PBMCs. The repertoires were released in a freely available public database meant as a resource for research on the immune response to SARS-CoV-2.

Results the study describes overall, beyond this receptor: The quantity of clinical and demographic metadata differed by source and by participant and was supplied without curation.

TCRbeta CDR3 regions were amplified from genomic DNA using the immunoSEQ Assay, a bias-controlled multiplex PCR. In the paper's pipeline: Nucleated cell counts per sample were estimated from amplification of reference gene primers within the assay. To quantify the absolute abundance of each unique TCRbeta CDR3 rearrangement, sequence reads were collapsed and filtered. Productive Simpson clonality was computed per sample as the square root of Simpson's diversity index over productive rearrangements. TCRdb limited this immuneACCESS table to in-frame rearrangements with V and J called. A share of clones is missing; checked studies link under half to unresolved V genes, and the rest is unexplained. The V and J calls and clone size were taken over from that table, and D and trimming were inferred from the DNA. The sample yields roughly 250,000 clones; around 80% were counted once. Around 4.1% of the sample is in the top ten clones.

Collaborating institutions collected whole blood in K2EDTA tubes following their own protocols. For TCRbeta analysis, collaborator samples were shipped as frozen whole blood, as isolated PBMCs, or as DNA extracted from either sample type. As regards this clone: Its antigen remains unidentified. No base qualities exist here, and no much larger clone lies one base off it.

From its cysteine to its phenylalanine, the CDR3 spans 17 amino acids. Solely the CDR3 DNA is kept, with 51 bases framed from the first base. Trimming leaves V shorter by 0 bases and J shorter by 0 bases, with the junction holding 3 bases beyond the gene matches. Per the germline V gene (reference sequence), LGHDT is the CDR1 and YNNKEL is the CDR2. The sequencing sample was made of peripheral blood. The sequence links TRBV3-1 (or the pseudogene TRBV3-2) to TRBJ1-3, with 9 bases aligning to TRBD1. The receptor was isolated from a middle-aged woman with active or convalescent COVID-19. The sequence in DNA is TGTGCCAGCAGCCAAGAGGGGACAGGGTTCTCTGGAAACACCATATATTTT. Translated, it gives CASSQEGTGFSGNTIYF.